Presented here are 6 T cell receptor beta chains from one specimen sequenced in a study of T cell responses to AZD1222 COVID-19 vaccine. Some clones are missing from TCRdb's copy, which holds only in-frame ones; the method was immunoSEQ multiplex PCR. This sample has over 110,000 clones, with about 92% found just once. The starting material was peripheral blood, obtained on day 0 of AZD1222 vaccination. These receptors all stem from an adult in good health.

A single count supports this clone. The sample carries other DNA sequences with the same CDR3. J is TRBJ1-1 and V is TRBV6-5; D unclear. This CDR3 region has 12 residues. V was cut by 2 bases and J by 5 bases, with 6 bases left in between. The V gene's germline CDR1 is MNHEY and CDR2 SVGAGI. CDR3 nucleotide sequence: TGTGCCAGCAGTTACGGAGGAACTGAAGCTTTCTTT. Amino acid sequence: CASSYGGTEAFF.

The J gene is TRBJ1-4, the V gene TRBV30; 7 bases align to TRBD1. The V gene's germline CDR1 is GTSNPN and CDR2 SVGIG (reference sequence). Germline trimming cut 8 bases from V and 0 bases from J; bases unmatched to any gene: 9. The CDR3 consists of 15 residues. The CDR3 protein is CAGRPGQPTNEKLFF. In nucleotides, the CDR3 is TGTGCCGGACGCCCGGGACAGCCAACTAATGAAAAACTGTTTTTT.

This chain connects TRBV28 to TRBJ2-7; 11 nucleotides align to TRBD1. Looked up from germline, CDR1 is MDHEN and CDR2 is SYDVKM. The V gene end was trimmed by 2 bases and the J gene end by 7 bases; junction bases not matched to a gene: 13. The CDR3 has 17 amino acids. As DNA, the CDR3 is TGTGCCAGCAGTTTAAGCCCCGAGGACAGGGGGCTCGGGGAGCAGTACTTC. Its translation: CASSLSPEDRGLGEQYF.

The chain joins TRBV27 to TRBJ2-7; TRBD2 aligns across 9 bases. The CDR3 extends over 15 amino acids. Germline CDR1 reads MNHEY; CDR2 reads SMNVEV (reference sequence). The junction had 11 bases not matched to a gene; V was cut back by 5 bases and J by 6 bases. CDR3 DNA sequence: TGTGCCAGCAGTCCCATAGCGGGAGTGTCAGTCGAGCAGTACTTC. This sequence encodes CASSPIAGVSVEQYF.

This chain joins TRBV7-2 and TRBJ2-2; the match to TRBD2 covers 14 bases. CDR1 SGHTA and CDR2 FQGNSA come from the germline V gene. With 5 bases clipped from V and 7 bases from J, the junction kept 15 bases outside the gene matches. The CDR3 totals 19 residues. The CDR3 is CASSNRRTSGGTGSGELFF. The DNA for the CDR3 is TGTGCCAGCAGCAACCGTCGGACTAGCGGGGGGACGGGCAGCGGGGAGCTGTTTTTT.

This clone is a singleton in its sample. This chain connects TRBV24-1 to TRBJ2-1; 13 nucleotides line up with TRBD2. CDR1 is KGHDR, CDR2 SFDVKD, per germline. V gave up 4 bases and J gave up 8 bases; unmatched junction bases: 7. There are 16 residues in the CDR3. DNA for the CDR3: TGTGCCACCAGTGAGACTAGCGGGAGGACACACGATGAGCAGTTCTTC. This encodes CATSETSGRTHDEQFF.